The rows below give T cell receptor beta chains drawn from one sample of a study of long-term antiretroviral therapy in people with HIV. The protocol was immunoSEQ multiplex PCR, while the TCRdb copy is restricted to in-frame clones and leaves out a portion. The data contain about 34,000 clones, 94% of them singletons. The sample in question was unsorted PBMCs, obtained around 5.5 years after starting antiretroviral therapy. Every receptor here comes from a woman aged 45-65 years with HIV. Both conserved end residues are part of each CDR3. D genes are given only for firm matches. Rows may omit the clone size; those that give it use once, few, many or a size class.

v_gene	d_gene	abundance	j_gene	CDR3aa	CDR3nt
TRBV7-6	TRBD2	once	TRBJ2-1	CASSLAGGDEQFF	TGTGCCAGCAGCTTAGCGGGAGGGGATGAGCAGTTCTTC
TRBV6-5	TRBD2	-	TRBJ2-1	CASSSGLAGGYNEQFF	TGTGCCAGCAGTTCGGGACTAGCGGGGGGATACAATGAGCAGTTCTTC
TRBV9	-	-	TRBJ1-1	CASSVVNGEAFF	TGTGCCAGCAGCGTAGTGAACGGGGAAGCTTTCTTT
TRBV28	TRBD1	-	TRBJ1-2	CASSPLYGTGGANYGYTF	TGTGCCAGCAGTCCCCTCTATGGGACAGGGGGCGCGAACTATGGCTACACCTTC
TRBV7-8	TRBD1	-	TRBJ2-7	CASSPGTGPYEQYF	TGTGCCAGCAGCCCCGGGACAGGTCCCTACGAGCAGTACTTC
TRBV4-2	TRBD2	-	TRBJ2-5	CASSQLGTSGSSREETQYF	TGTGCCAGCAGCCAACTTGGGACTAGCGGGTCTTCTCGGGAGGAGACCCAGTACTTC
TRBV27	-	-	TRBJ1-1	CASSLGQAYEAFF	TGTGCCAGCAGTTTAGGGCAGGCGTATGAAGCTTTCTTT
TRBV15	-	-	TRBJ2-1	CATSSPRLTNKISPGQFF	TGTGCCACCAGCAGTCCAAGGTTGACAAACAAGATAAGTCCTGGGCAGTTCTTC
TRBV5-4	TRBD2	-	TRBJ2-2	CASSLEPIAGGVTGELFF	TGTGCCAGCAGCTTGGAGCCAATAGCGGGGGGAGTAACCGGGGAGCTGTTTTTT
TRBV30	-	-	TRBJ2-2	CAWTLQSGELFF	TGTGCCTGGACACTCCAGTCCGGGGAGCTGTTTTTT
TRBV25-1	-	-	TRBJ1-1	CASRAAGRNTEAFF	TGTGCCAGCAGGGCTGCCGGGAGGAACACTGAAGCTTTCTTT
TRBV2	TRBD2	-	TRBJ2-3	CASSGTLAGGGFAQYF	TGTGCCAGCAGTGGGACATTAGCGGGGGGTGGGTTTGCGCAGTATTTT
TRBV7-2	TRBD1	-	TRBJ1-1	CASSARTGGTEAFF	TGTGCCAGCAGCGCCCGGACAGGGGGCACTGAAGCTTTCTTT
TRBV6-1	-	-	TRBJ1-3	CASRRGPTGGYF	TGTGCCAGCAGGCGGGGACCTACTGGCGGATATTTT
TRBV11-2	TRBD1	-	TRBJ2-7	CASSTGTGAYEQYF	TGTGCCAGCAGCACCGGGACAGGGGCCTACGAGCAGTACTTC
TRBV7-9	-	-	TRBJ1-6	CASSLEGSFGNSPLHF	TGTGCCAGCAGCTTAGAGGGGAGCTTTGGGAATTCACCCCTCCACTTT